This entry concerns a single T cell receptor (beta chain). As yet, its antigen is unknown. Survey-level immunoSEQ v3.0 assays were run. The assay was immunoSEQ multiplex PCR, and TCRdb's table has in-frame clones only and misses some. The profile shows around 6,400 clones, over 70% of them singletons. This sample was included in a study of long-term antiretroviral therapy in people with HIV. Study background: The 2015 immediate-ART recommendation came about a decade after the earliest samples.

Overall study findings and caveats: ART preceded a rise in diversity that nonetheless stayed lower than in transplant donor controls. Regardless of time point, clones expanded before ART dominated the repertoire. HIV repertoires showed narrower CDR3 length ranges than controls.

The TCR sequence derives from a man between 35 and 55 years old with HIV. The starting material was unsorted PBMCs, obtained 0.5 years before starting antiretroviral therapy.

The CDR3 region is CASSELTSLGYGYTF. DNA of the CDR3: TGTGCCAGCAGTGAATTAACATCTCTAGGCTATGGCTACACCTTC. The chain recombines TRBV6-1 with TRBJ1-2; D gene ambiguous. Per the germline V gene, CDR1 is MNHNS and CDR2 is SASEGT. The CDR3 consists of 15 residues. Trimming took 2 bases from V and 4 from J, leaving 14 bases between them.